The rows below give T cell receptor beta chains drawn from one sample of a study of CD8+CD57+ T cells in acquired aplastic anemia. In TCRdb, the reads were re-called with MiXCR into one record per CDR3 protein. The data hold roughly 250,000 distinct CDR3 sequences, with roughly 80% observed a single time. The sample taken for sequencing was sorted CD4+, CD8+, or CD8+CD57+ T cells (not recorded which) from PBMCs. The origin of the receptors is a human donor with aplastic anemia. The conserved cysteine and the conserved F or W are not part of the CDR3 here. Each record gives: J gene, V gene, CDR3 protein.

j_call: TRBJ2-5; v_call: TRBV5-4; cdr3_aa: ASNCTRETQY
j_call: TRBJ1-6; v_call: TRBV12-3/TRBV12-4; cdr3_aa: ASSLTIGANSPLH
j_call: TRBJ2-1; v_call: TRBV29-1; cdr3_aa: RGGWGDEQF
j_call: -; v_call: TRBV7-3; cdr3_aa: ASSLMPGGYEQY
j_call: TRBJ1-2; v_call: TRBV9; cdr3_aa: ASSVGGFSNEQYT
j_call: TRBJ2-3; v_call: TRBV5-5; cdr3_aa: ASSRAGEGTDTQY
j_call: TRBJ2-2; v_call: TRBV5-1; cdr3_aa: ASSSDPRRLF
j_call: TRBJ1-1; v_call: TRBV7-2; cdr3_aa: ASSLAGSRNTEAF
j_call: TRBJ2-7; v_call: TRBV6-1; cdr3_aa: ASRLGQGAYEQY
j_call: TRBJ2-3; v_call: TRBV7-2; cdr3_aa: ASGLAGTDTQQ
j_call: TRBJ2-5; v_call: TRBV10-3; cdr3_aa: AISGGPRETQY
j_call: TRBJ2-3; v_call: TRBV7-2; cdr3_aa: ASSLLGTGQY
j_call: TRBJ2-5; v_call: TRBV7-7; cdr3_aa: ASSLGAGLDTGE
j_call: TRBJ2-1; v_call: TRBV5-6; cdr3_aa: ASSQRDRPYNEQF
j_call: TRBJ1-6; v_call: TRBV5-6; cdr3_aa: ASSLGGDSPLH
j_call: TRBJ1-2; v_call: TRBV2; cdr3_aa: ASSYTGGDDYGYT
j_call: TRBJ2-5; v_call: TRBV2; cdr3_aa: ATSSGRMQETQY
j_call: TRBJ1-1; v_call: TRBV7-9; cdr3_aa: ASSLEVTENTEAF